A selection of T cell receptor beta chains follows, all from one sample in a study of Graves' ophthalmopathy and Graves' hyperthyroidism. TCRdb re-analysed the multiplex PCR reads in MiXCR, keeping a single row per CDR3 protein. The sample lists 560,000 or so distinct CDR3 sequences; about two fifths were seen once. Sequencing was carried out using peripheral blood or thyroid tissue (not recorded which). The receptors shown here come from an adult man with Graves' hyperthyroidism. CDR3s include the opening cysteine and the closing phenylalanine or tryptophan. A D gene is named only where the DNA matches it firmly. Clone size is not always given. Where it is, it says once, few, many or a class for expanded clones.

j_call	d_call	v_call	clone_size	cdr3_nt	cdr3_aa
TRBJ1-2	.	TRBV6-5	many	TGTGCCAGCAGCCGCGGAGATGGCTACACCTTC	CASSRGDGYTF
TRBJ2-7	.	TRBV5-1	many	TGCGCCAGCAGCTTGTTTAGGGGGACCCCCTACGAGCAGTACTTC	CASSLFRGTPYEQYF
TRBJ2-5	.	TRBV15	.	TGTGCCACCAGTGATCGGACTTCTAGCGTTGAGCAGTACTTC	CATSDRTSSVEQYF
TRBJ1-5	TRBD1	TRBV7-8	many	TGTGCCAGCAGCCCCAATCGGACAGGGGATCGTCAGCCCCAGCATTTT	CASSPNRTGDRQPQHF
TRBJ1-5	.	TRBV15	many	TGTGCCACCAGCAGACGACAGTCAAATCAGCCCCAGCATTTT	CATSRRQSNQPQHF
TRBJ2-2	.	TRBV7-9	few	TGTGCCAGCAGCTCAGGACTGGAGAACACCGGGGAGCTGTTTTTT	CASSSGLENTGELFF
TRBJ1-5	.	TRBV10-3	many	TGTGCCATCAGTGGTGGTGGTGATAGCAATCAGCCCCAGCATTTT	CAISGGGDSNQPQHF
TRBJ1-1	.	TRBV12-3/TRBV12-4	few	TGTGCCAGCAGTGAACACGGAAGTCGCACTGAAGCTTTCTTT	CASSEHGSRTEAFF
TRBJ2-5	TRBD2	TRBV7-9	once	TGTGCCAGCAGCTTAACTACCCTAGCGGGAGGGGAGACCCAGTACTTC	CASSLTTLAGGETQYF
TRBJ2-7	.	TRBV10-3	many	TGTGCCATCAGTGAGTCGAGCTCCCAGGCCCAGGGAGGCTACGAGCAGTACTTC	CAISESSSQAQGGYEQYF
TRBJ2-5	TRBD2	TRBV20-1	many	TGCAGTGCTAGAGTCACTAGCGGGTTAGGAGAGACCCAGTACTTC	CSARVTSGLGETQYF
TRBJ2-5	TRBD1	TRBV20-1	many	TGCAGTGCTGTAGACAGGGGGGAGACCCAGTACTTC	CSAVDRGETQYF
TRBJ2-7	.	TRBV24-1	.	TGTGCCACCAGTGATATCGGTTCAATGGGCGAGCAGTACTTC	CATSDIGSMGEQYF
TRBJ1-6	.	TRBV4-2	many	TGTGCCAGCAGCCAAGAGCAGGAGGCGGGTTCACCCCTCCACTTT	CASSQEQEAGSPLHF
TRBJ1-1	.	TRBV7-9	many	TGTGCCAGCAGCTTGGGTCTTACGACGGACACTGAAGCTTTCTTT	CASSLGLTTDTEAFF
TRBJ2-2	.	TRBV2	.	TGTGCCAGCAATCGGCAGGGAGGGGAGCTGTTTTTT	CASNRQGGELFF
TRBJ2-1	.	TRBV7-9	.	TGTGCCAGCAGCCACCGGGTGGAGCAGTTCTTC	CASSHRVEQFF
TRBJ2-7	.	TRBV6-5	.	TGTGCCAGCAGTTACTCTTCGTACCCGGGACAGGGATACTTAGCGGGAGTCCAGGAGCAGTACTTC	CASSYSSYPGQGYLAGVQEQYF
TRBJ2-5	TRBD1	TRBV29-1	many	TGCAGCGTTGACGGCGGACAGGGAGAGACCCAGTACTTC	CSVDGGQGETQYF
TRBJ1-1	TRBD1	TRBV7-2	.	TGTGCCAGCAGCTCCACCCCCGGGACAGGGGCGGCTTTCTTT	CASSSTPGTGAAFF
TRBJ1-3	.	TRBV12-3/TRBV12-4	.	TGTGCCAGCAGTTTAATGGGGGGCTCTGGAAACACCATATATTTT	CASSLMGGSGNTIYF
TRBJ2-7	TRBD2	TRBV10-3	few	TGTGCCATCAGTTTCACCGGGACTAGCGAACCCTACGAGCAGTACTTC	CAISFTGTSEPYEQYF